A selection of T cell receptor beta chains follows, all from one sample in a study of blood T cell repertoires in COVID-19. Assay: immunoSEQ multiplex PCR; the TCRdb copy retains only in-frame clones and omits some. The sample consists of approximately 190,000 clones, 82% of them appearing once. Input material: peripheral blood. These receptors originate from a woman aged 60-75 years with COVID-19, enrolled during active disease. The CDR3 runs from the conserved cysteine through the conserved F or W. A D gene is named only where the DNA matches it firmly. A row's size may be missing; if present it is once, few, many or a size class.

V: TRBV7-2
D: -
J: TRBJ2-7
size: -
CDR3: CASSLAPASVTYEQYF
DNA: TGTGCCAGCAGCTTAGCGCCCGCTAGCGTAACCTACGAGCAGTACTTC

V: TRBV11-3
D: TRBD2
J: TRBJ2-1
size: -
CDR3: CASSPHHDLRGGYNEQFF
DNA: TGTGCCAGCAGCCCACATCACGATCTGCGGGGGGGCTACAATGAGCAGTTCTTC

V: TRBV5-1
D: -
J: TRBJ1-4
size: -
CDR3: CASSLATGPRYSELFF
DNA: TGCGCCAGCAGCTTGGCCACAGGACCGCGCTATTCAGAACTGTTTTTT

V: TRBV3-1/TRBV3-2
D: -
J: TRBJ1-5
size: few
CDR3: CASSHREDQPQHF
DNA: TGTGCCAGCAGCCACAGGGAGGATCAGCCCCAGCATTTT

V: TRBV2
D: TRBD1
J: TRBJ1-4
size: -
CDR3: CASKWDSRNFEKLFF
DNA: TGTGCCAGCAAATGGGACAGCCGCAACTTTGAAAAACTGTTTTTT

V: TRBV28
D: -
J: TRBJ1-4
size: -
CDR3: CASGEEEKLFF
DNA: TGTGCCAGCGGGGAGGAGGAAAAACTGTTTTTT

V: TRBV2
D: -
J: TRBJ2-4
size: -
CDR3: CASSEQGIAKNIQYF
DNA: TGTGCCAGCAGTGAACAGGGGATAGCCAAAAACATTCAGTACTTC

V: TRBV2
D: TRBD1
J: TRBJ1-2
size: -
CDR3: CASTSGTGALGVTF
DNA: TGTGCCAGCACCTCTGGGACAGGCGCATTAGGGGTCACCTTC

V: TRBV19
D: TRBD2
J: TRBJ2-1
size: -
CDR3: CASSVIRGSGGGPYNEQFF
DNA: TGTGCCAGTAGTGTGATTAGAGGTAGCGGCGGGGGGCCCTACAATGAGCAGTTCTTC

V: TRBV28
D: -
J: TRBJ1-5
size: many
CDR3: CASRSVPYYQPQHF
DNA: TGTGCCAGCAGATCGGTCCCATATTATCAGCCCCAGCATTTT

V: TRBV3-1/TRBV3-2
D: -
J: TRBJ2-1
size: -
CDR3: CASSHDSNEQFF
DNA: TGTGCCAGCAGCCATGACAGCAATGAGCAGTTCTTC

V: TRBV28
D: -
J: TRBJ1-5
size: few
CDR3: CASSTLNQPQHF
DNA: TGTGCCAGCAGTACTCTCAATCAGCCCCAGCATTTT

V: TRBV5-1
D: -
J: TRBJ2-3
size: -
CDR3: CASSGPVGGPSTDTQYF
DNA: TGCGCCAGCAGCGGACCCGTAGGGGGACCTAGCACAGATACGCAGTATTTT

V: TRBV6-2/TRBV6-3
D: TRBD1
J: TRBJ1-5
size: -
CDR3: CASSPMTGGEVNQPQHF
DNA: TGTGCCAGCAGTCCAATGACAGGGGGTGAAGTCAATCAGCCCCAGCATTTT

V: TRBV3-1/TRBV3-2
D: -
J: TRBJ2-3
size: -
CDR3: CASSQGWGRGTDTQYF
DNA: TGTGCCAGCAGCCAAGGGTGGGGCAGGGGAACAGATACGCAGTATTTT

V: TRBV6-1
D: TRBD2
J: TRBJ2-7
size: -
CDR3: CASSERTSGPAYEQYF
DNA: TGTGCCAGCAGTGAGCGGACTAGCGGGCCCGCCTACGAGCAGTACTTC

V: TRBV19
D: -
J: TRBJ1-2
size: once
CDR3: CASSISQAHGGYTF
DNA: TGTGCCAGTAGTATCTCGCAGGCCCATGGGGGCTACACCTTC

V: TRBV5-4
D: TRBD2
J: TRBJ2-3
size: -
CDR3: CAAVGRENTDTQYF
DNA: TGTGCCGCCGTTGGGAGGGAGAACACAGATACGCAGTATTTT

V: TRBV15
D: -
J: TRBJ1-4
size: -
CDR3: CATSRALGDKNEKLFF
DNA: TGTGCCACCAGCAGAGCGCTAGGGGACAAAAACGAAAAACTGTTTTTT

V: TRBV19
D: TRBD1
J: TRBJ1-2
size: -
CDR3: CASTMDRGGGYTF
DNA: TGTGCCAGTACCATGGACAGGGGAGGCGGCTACACCTTC

V: TRBV7-6
D: -
J: TRBJ1-1
size: -
CDR3: CASSLRRNTEAFF
DNA: TGTGCCAGCTCTTTACGGAGGAACACTGAAGCTTTCTTT

V: TRBV7-2
D: TRBD1
J: TRBJ2-3
size: few
CDR3: CASSSGTGTGYTDTQYF
DNA: TGTGCCAGCAGCTCGGGGACTGGGACAGGCTACACAGATACGCAGTATTTT

V: TRBV27
D: TRBD1
J: TRBJ2-7
size: -
CDR3: CASSRFTGTGIYEQYF
DNA: TGTGCCAGCAGCCGCTTCACCGGGACAGGGATCTACGAGCAGTACTTC

V: TRBV9
D: -
J: TRBJ2-1
size: -
CDR3: CASSVLGRGGSNEQFF
DNA: TGTGCCAGCAGCGTCCTCGGGCGGGGTGGGTCCAATGAGCAGTTCTTC

V: TRBV7-8
D: TRBD2
J: TRBJ2-1
size: -
CDR3: CASSWTSARPYNEQFF
DNA: TGTGCCAGCAGTTGGACTAGCGCACGACCATACAATGAGCAGTTCTTC

V: TRBV5-1
D: TRBD1
J: TRBJ2-2
size: few
CDR3: CASSPTGTGGTGELFF
DNA: TGCGCCAGCAGCCCGACCGGGACAGGGGGCACCGGGGAGCTGTTTTTT

V: TRBV5-1
D: -
J: TRBJ1-1
size: few
CDR3: CASSLALGRSAEAFF
DNA: TGCGCCAGCAGCTTGGCTCTGGGCAGAAGTGCTGAAGCTTTCTTT

V: TRBV10-3
D: -
J: TRBJ1-5
size: -
CDR3: CAISEGPGDQPQHF
DNA: TGTGCCATCAGTGAAGGGCCCGGGGATCAGCCCCAGCATTTT

V: TRBV5-1
D: TRBD1
J: TRBJ1-6
size: few
CDR3: CASGETGVSPLHF
DNA: TGCGCCAGCGGGGAAACAGGGGTTTCACCCCTCCACTTT

V: TRBV27
D: TRBD1
J: TRBJ1-6
size: -
CDR3: CATKQGDIYSPLHF
DNA: TGTGCCACCAAACAGGGGGATATTTATTCACCCCTCCACTTT

V: TRBV18
D: -
J: TRBJ2-3
size: few
CDR3: CASSSGTGTVTDTQYF
DNA: TGTGCCAGCTCATCAGGAACAGGGACCGTCACAGATACGCAGTATTTT

V: TRBV27
D: -
J: TRBJ1-2
size: -
CDR3: CASSLSGDYGYTF
DNA: TGTGCCAGCAGTTTATCAGGGGACTATGGCTACACCTTC

V: TRBV4-1
D: -
J: TRBJ2-5
size: -
CDR3: CASSQDRRRVETQYF
DNA: TGCGCCAGCAGCCAAGATCGGAGGAGGGTGGAGACCCAGTACTTC

V: TRBV7-9
D: TRBD2
J: TRBJ2-1
size: once
CDR3: CASSAVGTSSEQFF
DNA: TGTGCCAGCAGCGCAGTAGGGACTAGCAGTGAGCAGTTCTTC

V: TRBV10-1
D: -
J: TRBJ2-7
size: -
CDR3: CAGRGISYEQYF
DNA: TGCGCCGGACGGGGGATAAGCTACGAGCAGTACTTC

V: TRBV11-2
D: TRBD1
J: TRBJ2-7
size: -
CDR3: CASTRGGSAYEQYF
DNA: TGTGCCAGCACCAGAGGGGGCTCCGCCTACGAGCAGTACTTC

V: TRBV19
D: -
J: TRBJ1-5
size: -
CDR3: CASIREARNQPQHF
DNA: TGTGCCAGCATCCGGGAGGCGCGCAATCAGCCCCAGCATTTT

V: TRBV2
D: TRBD1
J: TRBJ1-6
size: -
CDR3: CASSEIQGRNSPLHF
DNA: TGTGCCAGCAGCGAAATACAGGGGAGGAATTCACCCCTCCACTTT

V: TRBV11-2
D: -
J: TRBJ1-1
size: -
CDR3: CASSLGTVNTEAFF
DNA: TGTGCCAGCAGCTTAGGCACAGTGAACACTGAAGCTTTCTTT

V: TRBV5-1
D: TRBD1
J: TRBJ1-2
size: -
CDR3: CASSLGQGSLAGYTF
DNA: TGCGCCAGCAGCTTGGGACAGGGGAGCTTAGCGGGCTACACCTTC

V: TRBV5-6
D: TRBD1
J: TRBJ2-1
size: -
CDR3: CASSSTGHEQFF
DNA: TGTGCCAGCAGCTCGACAGGGCATGAGCAGTTCTTC

V: TRBV28
D: TRBD1
J: TRBJ1-1
size: -
CDR3: CASRDRTGSWSNTEAFF
DNA: TGTGCCAGCAGAGATCGGACAGGTTCGTGGTCGAACACTGAAGCTTTCTTT

V: TRBV3-1/TRBV3-2
D: TRBD2
J: TRBJ2-5
size: once
CDR3: CASSLRGTSQETQYF
DNA: TGTGCCAGCAGCCTAAGGGGGACTAGCCAAGAGACCCAGTACTTC

V: TRBV7-9
D: TRBD2
J: TRBJ2-3
size: -
CDR3: CASSLGAGISTDTQYF
DNA: TGTGCCAGCAGCTTAGGAGCGGGGATTAGCACAGATACGCAGTATTTT

V: TRBV7-6
D: -
J: TRBJ2-7
size: -
CDR3: CASSRLGANLYEQYF
DNA: TGTGCCAGCAGCCGCCTAGGTGCGAACCTCTACGAGCAGTACTTC

V: TRBV28
D: -
J: TRBJ1-2
size: -
CDR3: CASSSGTTNYGYTF
DNA: TGTGCCAGCAGTTCCGGGACAACGAACTATGGCTACACCTTC

V: TRBV5-4
D: -
J: TRBJ2-1
size: -
CDR3: CASSPPRGPYNEQFF
DNA: TGTGCCAGCAGCCCTCCCAGAGGCCCCTACAATGAGCAGTTCTTC

V: TRBV19
D: TRBD2
J: TRBJ2-2
size: few
CDR3: CASSKGLAGGFTGELFF
DNA: TGTGCCAGTAGTAAGGGACTAGCGGGGGGCTTCACCGGGGAGCTGTTTTTT

V: TRBV10-3
D: TRBD1
J: TRBJ1-2
size: -
CDR3: CAISGAGTGDYGYTF
DNA: TGTGCCATCAGCGGGGCCGGGACAGGGGACTATGGCTACACCTTC

V: TRBV27
D: TRBD1
J: TRBJ1-5
size: few
CDR3: CASSLYGDRVQPQHF
DNA: TGTGCCAGCAGTTTATATGGGGACAGGGTGCAGCCCCAGCATTTT

V: TRBV10-3
D: -
J: TRBJ1-1
size: -
CDR3: CAISDQKGVNTEAFF
DNA: TGTGCCATCAGTGATCAAAAGGGGGTGAACACTGAAGCTTTCTTT

V: TRBV28
D: TRBD2
J: TRBJ2-7
size: -
CDR3: CASSLTSGNTYEQYF
DNA: TGTGCCAGCAGCCTTACTAGCGGCAATACCTACGAGCAGTACTTC

V: TRBV7-2
D: -
J: TRBJ1-6
size: -
CDR3: CASSLLRGSLNSPLHF
DNA: TGTGCCAGCAGCTTATTAAGGGGCTCTCTTAATTCACCCCTCCACTTT

V: TRBV4-1
D: -
J: TRBJ2-3
size: -
CDR3: CASSQEGRLSDTDTQYF
DNA: TGCGCCAGCAGCCAAGAGGGGCGGCTTTCCGACACAGATACGCAGTATTTT

V: TRBV18
D: TRBD1
J: TRBJ1-1
size: -
CDR3: CASSDSGTGKAFF
DNA: TGTGCCAGCTCCGACTCCGGGACAGGGAAAGCTTTCTTT

V: TRBV14
D: TRBD1
J: TRBJ2-7
size: -
CDR3: CASSRPGQGSYEQYF
DNA: TGTGCCAGCAGCCGGCCGGGACAGGGGTCCTACGAGCAGTACTTC

V: TRBV4-1
D: TRBD1
J: TRBJ1-1
size: -
CDR3: CASDQSGQGNTEAFF
DNA: TGCGCCAGCGACCAATCGGGACAGGGGAACACTGAAGCTTTCTTT

V: TRBV9
D: -
J: TRBJ1-2
size: -
CDR3: CASSRGWAEDGYTF
DNA: TGTGCCAGCAGCCGAGGTTGGGCGGAGGATGGCTACACCTTC

V: TRBV28
D: TRBD2
J: TRBJ2-5
size: -
CDR3: CASSLWLAEQETQYF
DNA: TGTGCCAGCAGTTTATGGCTAGCGGAGCAAGAGACCCAGTACTTC

V: TRBV6-4
D: TRBD2
J: TRBJ2-5
size: -
CDR3: CASSETSGSQETQYF
DNA: TGTGCCAGCAGTGAGACTAGCGGGAGCCAAGAGACCCAGTACTTC